These T cell receptor beta chains were read from a single sample in a study of vaccination and CD4 T cells after COVID-19. No cognate antigen is known for these TCRs. TCRdb analysed the PCR reads with MiXCR anew, one entry per CDR3 protein. The sample yields around 19,000 distinct CDR3 sequences, less than 50% seen once. Sequences were obtained from CD4+ T cells from blood, cultured in vitro. The receptors come from a human donor who had recovered from COVID-19. CDR3s include the opening cysteine and the closing phenylalanine or tryptophan. The D gene is left open where the match is weak. Some rows mark clone size as missing; the rest say once, few, many or name a class of expanded clone.

V gene	clone size	J gene	D gene	CDR3 protein	CDR3 DNA
TRBV7-9	few	TRBJ1-5	TRBD1	CASQGGLNQPQHF	TGTGCTAGCCAGGGGGGGTTGAATCAGCCCCAGCATTTT
TRBV6-4	few	TRBJ2-1	TRBD1	CASSPDREIDKFF	TGTGCCAGCAGCCCGGACAGGGAGATAGATAAGTTCTTC
TRBV7-2	few	TRBJ2-2	NA	CASSITQAAAGELFF	TGTGCCAGCAGCATAACCCAAGCGGCGGCCGGGGAGCTGTTTTTT
TRBV7-6	NA	TRBJ2-5	NA	CASSFESGSQETQYF	TGTGCCAGCAGCTTTGAGAGCGGTTCCCAAGAGACCCAGTACTTC
TRBV7-3	once	TRBJ2-1	TRBD1	CASSFSQGAQEQFF	TGTGCCAGCAGCTTTTCACAGGGGGCGCAGGAGCAGTTCTTC
TRBV27	NA	TRBJ1-2	NA	CASSFGRDYGYTF	TGTGCCAGCAGTTTCGGCAGGGACTATGGCTACACCTTC
TRBV7-3	few	TRBJ2-2	TRBD1	CASSPKGTGAGTGELFF	TGTGCCAGCAGCCCTAAGGGGACAGGGGCGGGCACCGGGGAGCTGTTTTTT
TRBV19	NA	TRBJ2-2	NA	CASTDPWRTGELFF	TGTGCCAGTACGGACCCGTGGAGGACCGGGGAGCTGTTTTTT
TRBV20-1	few	TRBJ2-3	NA	CSALGTSATDTQYF	TGCAGTGCTCTTGGGACATCGGCCACAGATACGCAGTATTTT
TRBV7-2	NA	TRBJ1-1	NA	CASSLGLLGMNTEAFF	TGTGCCAGCAGCTTAGGATTGCTAGGGATGAACACTGAAGCTTTCTTT
TRBV7-9	NA	TRBJ2-1	NA	CASSLNFNEQFF	TGTGCCAGCAGCTTGAATTTCAATGAGCAGTTCTTC
TRBV20-1	NA	TRBJ2-7	NA	CSAKNSRFFSYEQYF	TGCAGTGCTAAAAATAGCCGATTTTTTTCCTACGAGCAGTACTTC
TRBV11-2	NA	TRBJ2-2	NA	CASSPKPFAGELFF	TGTGCCAGCAGCCCTAAACCCTTCGCCGGGGAGCTGTTTTTT
TRBV6-2/TRBV6-3	NA	TRBJ1-2	TRBD1	CASRPYDRGYGYTF	TGTGCCAGCAGGCCATACGACAGGGGCTATGGCTACACCTTC
TRBV7-9	NA	TRBJ1-3	NA	CASSLGGLGNTIYF	TGTGCCAGCAGCTTAGGGGGGCTCGGAAACACCATATATTTT
TRBV5-1	NA	TRBJ1-3	TRBD1	CASSPATGGTGNTIYF	TGCGCCAGCAGCCCGGCAACAGGGGGAACTGGAAACACCATATATTTT
TRBV27	NA	TRBJ2-3	NA	CASSFITGSEGTDTQYF	TGTGCCAGCAGTTTCATTACAGGTAGTGAGGGCACAGATACGCAGTATTTT